One and the same sample provided the 15 T cell receptor beta chains below, sequenced in a study of patients and donors after allogeneic stem cell transplantation. MiXCR was run by TCRdb on the RT-PCR reads, yielding one entry per CDR3 protein. The sample contains about 16,000 distinct CDR3 sequences, 27% of which appear only once. Sequencing was done on a sample of blood, either unsorted or a sorted T cell fraction (not recorded which). The receptors originated from a human donor who was either an allogeneic HSCT recipient or a stem cell or donor lymphocyte infusion donor (not recorded which). It is not recorded whose cells these are; they may come from a transplant donor.

DNA for the CDR3: TGTGCCACCATCATCACCCCTGGAAACACCATATATTTT. Translation: CATIITPGNTIYF. V usage is TRBV24-1 and J usage is TRBJ1-3; D remains ambiguous. Germline V gene sequence: CDR1 KGHDR, CDR2 SFDVKD. The CDR3 has 13 amino acids. V was pared by 8 bases and J by 2 bases, with 9 bases between.

The genes are TRBV3-2 and TRBJ2-7. TRBV3-2 constitutes a pseudogene. The CDR3 runs 10 residues. The CDR3 nucleotides are TGTGCCAGCGGCCTCTACGAGCAGTACTTC. Translated, it gives CASGLYEQYF.

This clonotype was seen only a few times. The V gene is TRBV20-1, the J gene TRBJ1-5, with D possibly being TRBD1 (6 bases). The germline V and J ends were trimmed by 6 bases and 7 bases, with 13 bases remaining between them. This CDR3 has 12 amino acids. Per germline, CDR1 DFQATT and CDR2 SNEGSKA (reference sequence). This CDR3 is CSAQKGGQPQHF. The CDR3 DNA reads as TGCAGTGCCCAGAAGGGGGGACAGCCCCAGCATTTT.

This clonotype was seen at least ten times. This rearrangement joins TRBV29-1 to TRBJ1-1; maybe TRBD1 (6 bases). The CDR3 runs 14 residues. With 4 bases removed from V and 4 bases from J, the gap between germline ends came to 16 bases. Germline CDR1 SQVTM, CDR2 ANQGSEA. DNA for the CDR3: TGCAGCGTTGCCCTTACAGGGTCGCCCACTGAAGCTTTCTTT. As protein: CSVALTGSPTEAFF.

The rearrangement uses TRBV6-1 and TRBJ1-3; D is ambiguous. The V and J ends lost 3 bases and 7 bases respectively, with 4 bases between them. The CDR3 sequence is 11 residues long. Germline V gene sequence: CDR1 MNHNS, CDR2 SASEGT. The DNA of the CDR3 is TGTGCCAGCAGTGAGATTAACACCATATATTTT. This sequence encodes CASSEINTIYF.

This clonotype was seen only a few times. V gene TRBV10-3 combines with J gene TRBJ1-2; D unresolved. Per the germline V gene, CDR1 is ENHRY and CDR2 is SYGVKD. The CDR3 sequence is 13 residues long. The V end was cut by 6 bases, the J end by 8 bases, with 16 bases between. The CDR3 loop is CAISTVRERGYTF. Written as DNA, the CDR3 is TGTGCCATCAGCACCGTCCGGGAAAGGGGCTACACCTTC.

The rearrangement links TRBV6-5 to TRBJ1-2, with 8 bases fitting TRBD1. The CDR3 spans 13 residues. Germline V CDR1 and CDR2: MNHEY, SVGAGI. V lost 6 bases to trimming and J lost 6 bases; unmatched junction nucleotides: 6. CDR3 amino acids: CASRPGGANGYTF. The CDR3 DNA follows: TGTGCCAGCAGACCAGGGGGCGCGAATGGCTACACCTTC.

The rearrangement joins TRBV9 to TRBJ2-2; no firm D call. Per germline, CDR1 SGDLS and CDR2 YYNGEE. V was pared by 0 bases and J by 5 bases, with 8 bases between. The CDR3 contains 14 residues. CDR3 protein: CASSVAAGTGELFF. In nucleotides, the CDR3 is TGTGCCAGCAGCGTAGCCGCAGGTACCGGGGAGCTGTTTTTT.

The J gene is TRBJ1-2, the V gene TRBV4-1; no clear D gene. V was pared by 0 bases and J by 4 bases, with 15 bases between. The CDR3 sequence is 16 residues long. Per germline, CDR1 MGHRA and CDR2 YSYEKL. CDR3 nucleotide sequence: TGCGCCAGCAGCCAAGACGTGGTCCTTCTGGGCTATGGCTACACCTTC. This gives the protein CASSQDVVLLGYGYTF.

J is TRBJ1-4 and V is TRBV7-9; 9 bases line up with TRBD1. The junction had 6 bases not matched to a gene; V was cut back by 5 bases and J by 8 bases. Germline V gene sequence: CDR1 SEHNR, CDR2 FQNEAQ (reference sequence). The CDR3 has 14 amino acids. CDR3 sequence (DNA): TGTGCCAGCAGCCACCGGGACAGGGTAGAAAAACTGTTTTTT. It specifies CASSHRDRVEKLFF.

The rearrangement links TRBV6-1 to TRBJ2-4, with a possible D match to TRBD2 (5 bases). CDR3 length: 11 amino acids. Germline V gene lookup returns CDR1 MNHNS and CDR2 SASEGT. With 9 bases removed from V and 8 bases from J, the gap between germline ends came to 11 bases. CDR3 protein: CASTLAHIQYF. CDR3 bases: TGTGCCAGTACTCTAGCTCACATTCAGTACTTC.

This clonotype was counted between two and nine times. The chain employs TRBV12-3 or TRBV12-4 and TRBJ1-6, with D maybe TRBD1 (5 bases). The CDR3 is made up of 16 amino acids. V lost 6 bases and J lost 0, with 12 bases in between. The CDR3 nucleotides are TGTGCCAGCAGAACGACAGTTGGCTCCTATAATTCACCCCTCCACTTT. The encoded protein is CASRTTVGSYNSPLHF.

The chain joins TRBV9 to TRBJ1-1; the D is unclear. This CDR3 contains 14 residues. Trimming left V 5 bases short and J 0 bases short, with 11 bases between. Per the germline V gene, CDR1 is SGDLS and CDR2 is YYNGEE. The CDR3 nucleotides read TGTGCCAGCAGTACTTCATTCGTGAACACTGAAGCTTTCTTT. This sequence encodes CASSTSFVNTEAFF. The variable domain in full, completed from reference TRBV9 and TRBJ1-1, reads DSGVTQTPKHLITATGQRVTLRCSPRSGDLSVYWYQQSLDQGLQFLIQYYNGEERAKGNILERFSAQQFPDLHSELNLSSLELGDSALYFCASSTSFVNTEAFFGQGTRLTVV.

The V gene is TRBV5-1, the J gene TRBJ1-1, with D perhaps TRBD1 (5 bases). Per the germline V gene, CDR1 is SGHRS and CDR2 is YFSETQ. This CDR3 region has 16 residues. V gave up 2 bases and J gave up 5 bases, with 19 bases separating them. The CDR3 DNA reads as TGCGCCAGCAGCTTTAATCCGGCAGGGAAGGGAACTGAAGCTTTCTTT. This encodes CASSFNPAGKGTEAFF. Drawing the rest from reference TRBV5-1 and TRBJ1-1, the complete variable domain is KAGVTQTPRYLIKTRGQQVTLSCSPISGHRSVSWYQQTPGQGLQFLFEYFSETQRNKGNFPGRFSGRQFSNSRSEMNVSTLELGDSALYLCASSFNPAGKGTEAFFGQGTRLTVV.

The chain recombines TRBV18 with TRBJ1-3; D is undetermined. V was shortened by 3 bases and J by 2 bases, with 2 bases between the two germline ends. CDR3 length equals 12 residues. CDR1 and CDR2 from the germline V gene are KGHSH and LQKENI. CDR3 residues: CASSPAGNTIYF. The CDR3 DNA sequence: TGTGCCAGCTCACCGGCTGGAAACACCATATATTTT.